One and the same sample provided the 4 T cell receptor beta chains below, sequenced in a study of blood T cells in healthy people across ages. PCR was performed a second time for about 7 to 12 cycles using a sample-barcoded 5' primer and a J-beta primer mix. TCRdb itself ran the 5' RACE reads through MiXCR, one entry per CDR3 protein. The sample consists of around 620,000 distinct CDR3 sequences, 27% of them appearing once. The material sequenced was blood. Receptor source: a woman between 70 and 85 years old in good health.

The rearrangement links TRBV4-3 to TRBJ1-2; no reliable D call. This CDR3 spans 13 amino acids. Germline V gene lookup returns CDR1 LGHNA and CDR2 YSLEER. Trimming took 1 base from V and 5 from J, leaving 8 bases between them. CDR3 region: CASSQALGYGYTF. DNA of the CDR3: TGCGCCAGCAGCCAAGCTTTGGGGTATGGCTACACCTTC.

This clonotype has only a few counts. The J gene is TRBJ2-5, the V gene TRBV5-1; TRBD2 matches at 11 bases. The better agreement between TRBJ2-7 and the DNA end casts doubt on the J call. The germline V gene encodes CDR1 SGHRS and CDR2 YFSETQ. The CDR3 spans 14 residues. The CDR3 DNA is TGCGCCAGCAGCTCTAGCGGGGGGATCGGCGAGCAGTACTTC. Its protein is CASSSSGGIGEQYF.

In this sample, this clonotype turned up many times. In nucleotides, the CDR3 is TGCGCCAGCACTGGCGGGGGGGCCGGAAACATTCAGTACTTC. Amino acid sequence: CASTGGGAGNIQYF. The gene calls are TRBV5-1 and TRBJ2-4, with TRBD2 matching 9 bases. Germline V gene lookup returns CDR1 SGHRS and CDR2 YFSETQ. This CDR3 contains 14 residues. J lost 6 bases, V lost 6 bases, and 7 bases had no gene match.

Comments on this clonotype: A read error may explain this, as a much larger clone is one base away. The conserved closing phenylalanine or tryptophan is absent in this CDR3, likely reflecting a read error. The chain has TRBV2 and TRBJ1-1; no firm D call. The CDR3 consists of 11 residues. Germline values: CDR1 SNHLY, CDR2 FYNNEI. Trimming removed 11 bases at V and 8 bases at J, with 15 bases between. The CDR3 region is CAASGGREAFS. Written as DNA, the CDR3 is TGTGCCGCATCCGGAGGCCGAGAAGCTTTCTCT.